This T cell receptor (beta chain) was obtained from a study of blood T cell repertoires in COVID-19. Study-level background: Sites across the United States, Italy and Spain contributed samples from acute and convalescent COVID-19. PBMCs, B-cell-depleted T cells, or T cells were the source of the cDNA or gDNA that made up the material.

Original analysis: By means of reference gene primer amplification, nucleated cell counts were estimated. Using immunoSEQ multiplex PCR, the repertoire was profiled, and TCRdb retains in-frame clones only, with some absent. The D gene and trimming were derived from the DNA, and the V and J assignments and clone size from that table. Among about 110,000 clones listed, roughly 82% were seen once. CDR1 SGHTA and CDR2 FQGNSA come from the germline V gene. CDR3 length: 14 residues. The V gene lost 5 bases and the J gene lost 6 bases, with 14 bases spanning the gap. What was sequenced was peripheral blood. The sequence was collected from a woman aged 55-69 years with acute or convalescent COVID-19. The chain combines TRBV7-2 with TRBJ1-5; D possibly corresponds to TRBD1 (5 bases). The CDR3, as DNA: TGTGCCAGCAGCGCTAGCGGGAGGGGTCAGCCCCAGCATTTT. Translation: CASSASGRGQPQHF.